This TCR beta chain was identified during a study of cytotoxic CD8 clonotypes in ibrutinib-treated CLL. The data were produced by immunoSEQ multiplex PCR, yet TCRdb's version contains in-frame clones alone and is incomplete. The sample holds about 120,000 clones, 80% to 90% seen once. The germline CDR1 and CDR2 sequences are SGHTA and FQGNSA. The CDR3 contains 16 residues. The ends were cut back, 1 base at V and 6 bases at J, with 19 bases in the middle. The sequencing here drew on PBMCs, taken after 24 months of ibrutinib treatment. This chain joins TRBV7-2 and TRBJ2-7, with D possibly being TRBD1 (5 bases). This sequence originates from a human donor with chronic lymphocytic leukemia. The chain's CDR3 is CASSLDRLPTFGEQYF. The CDR3 DNA reads as TGTGCCAGCAGCTTAGACAGGCTTCCAACCTTTGGCGAGCAGTACTTC.